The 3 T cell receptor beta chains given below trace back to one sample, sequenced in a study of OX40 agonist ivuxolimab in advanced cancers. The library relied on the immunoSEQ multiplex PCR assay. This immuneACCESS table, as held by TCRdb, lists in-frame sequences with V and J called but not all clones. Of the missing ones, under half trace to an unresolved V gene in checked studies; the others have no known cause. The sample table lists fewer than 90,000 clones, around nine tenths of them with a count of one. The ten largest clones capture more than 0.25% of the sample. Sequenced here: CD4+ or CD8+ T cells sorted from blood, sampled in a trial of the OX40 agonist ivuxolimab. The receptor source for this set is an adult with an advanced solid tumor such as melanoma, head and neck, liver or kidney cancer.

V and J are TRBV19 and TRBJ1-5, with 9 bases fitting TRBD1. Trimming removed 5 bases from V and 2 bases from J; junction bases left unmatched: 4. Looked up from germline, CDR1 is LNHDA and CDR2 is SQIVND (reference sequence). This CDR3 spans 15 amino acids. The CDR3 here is CASSWGQGGNQPQHF. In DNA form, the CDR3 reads TGTGCCAGTAGTTGGGGACAGGGTGGCAATCAGCCCCAGCATTTT.

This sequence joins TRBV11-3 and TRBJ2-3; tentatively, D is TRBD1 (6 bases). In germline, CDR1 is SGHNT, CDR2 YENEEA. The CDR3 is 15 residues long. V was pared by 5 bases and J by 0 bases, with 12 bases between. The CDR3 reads CASSSRGGSTDTQYF. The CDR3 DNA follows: TGTGCCAGCAGCAGCCGAGGGGGAAGCACAGATACGCAGTATTTT.

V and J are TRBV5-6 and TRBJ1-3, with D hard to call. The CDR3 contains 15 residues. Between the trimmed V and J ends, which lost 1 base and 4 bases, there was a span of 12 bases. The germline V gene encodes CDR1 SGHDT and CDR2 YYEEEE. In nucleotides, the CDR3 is TGTGCCAGCAGCTTGTACCCCGGTCGGGGAAACACCATATATTTT. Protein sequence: CASSLYPGRGNTIYF. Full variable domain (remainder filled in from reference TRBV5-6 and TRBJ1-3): DAGVTQSPTHLIKTRGQQVTLRCSPKSGHDTVSWYQQALGQGPQFIFQYYEEEERQRGNFPDRFSGHQFPNYSSELNVNALLLGDSALYLCASSLYPGRGNTIYFGEGSWLTVV.